The 21 T cell receptor beta chains listed next were all sequenced from one sample in a study of blood T cell repertoires in COVID-19. Clones were read by immunoSEQ multiplex PCR, and TCRdb kept only the in-frame ones, dropping some. The sample records 250,000 to 300,000 clones, about 86% being singletons. The sample taken for sequencing was peripheral blood. These receptors originate from a man aged 18-30 years with active or convalescent COVID-19.

This clone has a single count. The chain links TRBV11-2 to TRBJ2-7; 10 bases align to TRBD1. The germline V gene encodes CDR1 SGHAT and CDR2 FQNNGV. V gave up 4 bases and J gave up 5 bases; unmatched junction bases: 11. This CDR3 has 16 amino acids. The chain's CDR3 is CASSSPRTGGNHEQYF. CDR3 nucleotides: TGTGCCAGCAGCTCGCCCCGGACAGGGGGAAACCACGAGCAGTACTTC. The variable domain in full, completed from reference TRBV11-2 and TRBJ2-7, reads EAGVAQSPRYKIIEKRQSVAFWCNPISGHATLYWYQQILGQGPKLLIQFQNNGVVDDSQLPKDRFSAERLKGVDSTLKIQPAKLEDSAVYLCASSSPRTGGNHEQYFGPGTRLTVT.

The chain couples TRBV24-1 to TRBJ2-1, with a tentative D call TRBD1 (6 bases). V lost 4 bases and J 8 bases, leaving 14 bases between the germline ends. From germline, CDR1 is KGHDR and CDR2 SFDVKD. The CDR3 contains 14 residues. CDR3 nucleotide sequence: TGTGCCACCAGTGACAACGCAGCAGGGGATGAGCAGTTCTTC. Protein sequence: CATSDNAAGDEQFF.

The chain links TRBV28 to TRBJ1-5; D may be TRBD1 (6 bases). The CDR3 length is 15 residues. The V gene lost 3 bases and the J gene lost 3 bases, with 12 bases spanning the gap. The germline V gene has CDR1 MDHEN and CDR2 SYDVKM. CDR3 protein: CASSFGQGHNQPQHF. The CDR3 nucleotides read TGTGCCAGCAGTTTCGGGCAGGGGCACAATCAGCCCCAGCATTTT.

This rearrangement joins TRBV6-2 or TRBV6-3 to TRBJ2-1; D is uncertain. CDR1 is MNHEY, CDR2 SVGEGT, per germline. V lost 4 bases, J lost 3 bases, and 13 bases lay in between. This CDR3 has 15 amino acids. Here the CDR3 reads CASSLDSALYNEQFF. As DNA, the CDR3 is TGTGCCAGCAGTTTAGACTCTGCCCTCTACAATGAGCAGTTCTTC.

The gene calls are TRBV15 and TRBJ2-5, with D unresolved. Germline lookup yields CDR1 LNHNV and CDR2 YYDKDF (reference sequence). Trimming removed 4 bases at V and 4 bases at J, with 4 bases between. This CDR3 has 11 residues. DNA of the CDR3: TGTGCCACCAGCACACTAGAGACCCAGTACTTC. It encodes CATSTLETQYF.

The chain recombines TRBV6-6 with TRBJ2-5; the D is unclear. The CDR3 spans 13 residues. Germline CDR1 is MNHNY and CDR2 is SVGAGI (reference sequence). Trimming removed 6 bases at V and 5 bases at J, with 13 bases between. The CDR3 spells CASRSMSVETQYF. The CDR3 DNA is TGTGCCAGCAGGTCTATGAGTGTGGAGACCCAGTACTTC.

V and J are TRBV27 and TRBJ1-1; 11 nucleotides line up with TRBD1. This CDR3 contains 15 residues. V shed 10 bases, J shed 3 bases, and the junction held 10 bases outside the gene matches. Germline values: CDR1 MNHEY, CDR2 SMNVEV (reference sequence). The CDR3 loop reads CATAGQGAGDTEAFF. The CDR3 DNA reads as TGTGCCACGGCCGGACAGGGGGCAGGAGACACTGAAGCTTTCTTT.

The chain couples TRBV2 to TRBJ2-2, with 12 bases aligning to TRBD1. V lost 4 bases, J lost 7 bases, and 13 bases stayed unmatched. CDR3 size: 18 residues. CDR1 is SNHLY and CDR2 is FYNNEI in the germline V gene. The CDR3 bases are TGTGCCAGCAGTGGCCCCGGGACAGGGGGCTTTGTGAACGGGGAGCTGTTTTTT. It specifies CASSGPGTGGFVNGELFF.

This chain joins TRBV24-1 and TRBJ1-2; 7 bases map to TRBD1. Germline assignment: CDR1 KGHDR and CDR2 SFDVKD. After removal of 4 bases from V and 8 bases from J, the junction contained 9 bases not matched to a gene. This CDR3 spans 14 amino acids. CDR3 coding DNA: TGTGCCACCAGTGAACCCGGACAGGTTGCGGGCTACACCTTC. This encodes CATSEPGQVAGYTF.

Worth noting for this clone: Compared with germline, one end of the junction differs, possibly owing to a read error. V is TRBV6-5 and J is TRBJ1-2, with TRBD1 identical over 10 bases. Germline V gene sequence: CDR1 MNHEY, CDR2 SVGAGI. CDR3 size: 16 residues. The CDR3 is CASSSLGDRGNSGYTF. DNA for the CDR3: TGTGCCAGCAGTTCACTGGGGGACAGGGGAAACTCTGGCTACACCTTC.

This clone was recorded once. This chain joins TRBV7-6 and TRBJ1-1, with D maybe TRBD1 (6 bases). CDR1 and CDR2 from the germline V gene are SGHVS and FNYEAQ. Trimming took 9 bases from V and 5 from J, leaving 10 bases between them. The CDR3 loop spans 11 amino acids. The CDR3 here is CASSGETEAFF. The CDR3 nucleotides are TGTGCCAGTTCAGGGGAAACTGAAGCTTTCTTT.

The V gene is TRBV19, the J gene TRBJ2-3; 7 bases agree with TRBD1. After removal of 6 bases from V and 2 bases from J, the junction contained 5 bases not matched to a gene. The germline gives CDR1 LNHDA, CDR2 SQIVND (reference sequence). CDR3 length: 14 amino acids. This CDR3 is CASRLQGSTDTQYF. The CDR3 nucleotides read TGTGCCAGTAGGCTACAGGGGTCCACAGATACGCAGTATTTT.

The chain is built from TRBV5-6 and TRBJ2-5, with 8 bases that match TRBD2. Germline lookup yields CDR1 SGHDT and CDR2 YYEEEE. The CDR3 is 14 residues long. The V and J ends lost 6 bases and 1 base, in that order; junction bases with no gene match: 5. In DNA form, the CDR3 reads TGTGCCAGCAAAATAGCGGGGTCCCAAGAGACCCAGTACTTC. It encodes CASKIAGSQETQYF. The whole variable domain, remainder taken from reference TRBV5-6 and TRBJ2-5, is DAGVTQSPTHLIKTRGQQVTLRCSPKSGHDTVSWYQQALGQGPQFIFQYYEEEERQRGNFPDRFSGHQFPNYSSELNVNALLLGDSALYLCASKIAGSQETQYFGPGTRLLVL.

This sequence joins TRBV5-1 and TRBJ2-3; D is ambiguous. The CDR3 has 16 amino acids. CDR1 and CDR2 (germline): SGHRS, YFSETQ. Trimming shortened V by 4 bases and J by 0 bases, and 15 bases separated the two germline ends. The CDR3 region is CASSRTIVPSTDTQYF. For the CDR3, the DNA is TGCGCCAGCAGCCGCACTATTGTCCCTAGCACAGATACGCAGTATTTT.

The V call is TRBV19, the J call TRBJ2-2, with TRBD1 identical over 8 bases. Trimming at V came to 3 bases and at J to 3 bases, leaving 3 bases not matched to a gene. Germline CDR1 and CDR2: LNHDA and SQIVND (reference sequence). The CDR3 covers 15 residues. Here the CDR3 reads CASSIRDRYTGELFF. The CDR3 nucleotides are TGTGCCAGTAGTATCAGGGACAGGTACACCGGGGAGCTGTTTTTT.

The chain recombines TRBV19 with TRBJ1-1; maybe TRBD1 (6 bases). Trimming left V 8 bases short and J 1 base short, with 26 bases between. The CDR3 runs to 18 residues. Germline lookup yields CDR1 LNHDA and CDR2 SQIVND (reference sequence). The CDR3: CASLAKGVTNWRNTEAFF. The CDR3 DNA is TGTGCCAGTTTAGCAAAGGGGGTAACCAATTGGAGGAACACTGAAGCTTTCTTT.

V gene TRBV9 combines with J gene TRBJ1-5; weak D call: TRBD1 (5 bases). Germline values: CDR1 SGDLS, CDR2 YYNGEE. This CDR3 has 15 amino acids. Trimming removed 0 bases from V and 3 bases from J, with 10 bases in between. In DNA, the CDR3 is TGTGCCAGCAGCGTAGGTAGTGGGGCCAATCAGCCCCAGCATTTT. It translates to CASSVGSGANQPQHF.

This clone was seen a single time. The chain uses TRBV28 and TRBJ2-2, with a tentative D call TRBD2 (5 bases). Germline V gene data show CDR1 as MDHEN and CDR2 as SYDVKM. The V end was cut by 5 bases, the J end by 6 bases, with 19 bases between. The CDR3 is 16 amino acids. CDR3 in DNA: TGTGCCAGCAGTCGATGGAGAACTGGGAGACCCGGGGAGCTGTTTTTT. Its protein is CASSRWRTGRPGELFF.

The CDR3 nucleotides read TGTGCCAGCAGCCAAGGACAGCTGTTCGAAGCTTTCTTT. This codes for CASSQGQLFEAFF. The chain has TRBV28 and TRBJ1-1; D possibly corresponds to TRBD1 (6 bases). Trimming removed 6 bases from V and 8 bases from J, with 16 bases in between. The germline V gene has CDR1 MDHEN and CDR2 SYDVKM. The CDR3 has 13 amino acids.

The chain is built from TRBV7-2 and TRBJ2-7; TRBD2 matches at 8 bases. CDR3 length equals 15 residues. V lost 1 base, J lost 2 bases, and 4 bases stayed unmatched. Germline loops: CDR1 SGHTA, CDR2 FQGNSA. The CDR3 is CASSLEGGRTYEQYF. In DNA, the CDR3 is TGTGCCAGCAGCTTAGAAGGCGGGAGGACCTACGAGCAGTACTTC.

The chain recombines TRBV19 with TRBJ2-7; TRBD2 is a possible D gene (7 bases). Per germline, CDR1 LNHDA and CDR2 SQIVND (reference sequence). This CDR3 comprises 15 residues. Trimming shortened V by 1 base and J by 3 bases, and 13 bases separated the two germline ends. Here the CDR3 reads CASSIARGGYYEQYF. The CDR3 DNA reads TGTGCCAGTAGTATAGCACGCGGGGGCTACTACGAGCAGTACTTC.